The TCR beta chain described here comes from a study of beta chain features in type 1 diabetes (dated by TCRdb to 2017 to 2018). With regard to the full study: Mean age, gender distribution, total cell number and subset yield did not differ between patients and healthy donors. A total of just under 110,000,000 sorted cells were examined across all samples, and RNA yield correlated strongly with the number of cells per subset. The study compared the TCRB repertoires of sorted circulating CD4+ T cell subsets in recently diagnosed type 1 diabetes patients with those in matched healthy donors. Regulatory and stem cell-like memory subsets were obtained from only 8 patients and roughly eight healthy donors, while naive and central memory subsets were obtained from all 28 donors. On the study overall, not on this receptor specifically: At VDJ recombination sites, patients with type 1 diabetes made fewer insertions and deleted more nucleotides, a pattern implying thymic rearrangement abnormalities. The naive, central memory and regulatory TCRB repertoires appeared to resemble one another more closely among patients than among healthy donors. Only small numbers of individuals were included in the HLA sub-analyses, which left unresolved whether HLA type had any influence on TCRB rearrangement. Shorter templates might have been favored by PCR, but patient and control samples were amplified and corrected together, so both groups would have been affected equally by any skew. In all four CD4+ subsets, TCRB CDR3 length was moderately but significantly shorter in type 1 diabetes patients. Because cDNA rather than genomic DNA was sequenced, highly expressing activated cells could have been over-represented, although no difference in activation and CD3 levels was found between groups.

Each donor gave one peripheral blood draw, averaging approximately 0.12 L, which was collected into heparinised tubes. Naive, central memory, regulatory and stem cell-like memory CD4+ T cells were sorted on a BD FACSAria II using a panel including CD45RO, CCR7, CD25, CD127, CD95 and CD27. A purity above 95% was achieved for all sorted populations. PBMCs were separated immediately by Lymphoprep density gradient centrifugation and were stained directly, without being cultured. Samples were stained and sorted in pairs, with one healthy donor and one patient per experiment, so that batch effects were minimized. Via the germline V gene (reference sequence), CDR1 is SGHAT and CDR2 FQDESV. V lost 5 bases and J lost 5 bases, and the count of bases not matched to a germline gene is 14. The CDR3 contains 17 residues, cysteine and phenylalanine counted. The only DNA kept is the CDR3, 51 bases in frame from the first base.

The High Capacity cDNA Reverse Transcription Kit was used to reverse transcribe all of the isolated RNA, meaning that expressed TCRB transcripts were what got sequenced. Deep immunoSEQ sequencing was applied to naive, central memory and regulatory T cell samples, giving an average of roughly 3.5 million total reads per sample. After sorted cells were lysed in RLT buffer, RNA was extracted with DNase-treated RNeasy Micro or Mini kits, with the choice depending on cell number. Each cell subset was processed separately to prevent cross-contamination, with patient and healthy donor samples processed together. The immunoSEQ multiplex PCR was used to amplify TCRB sequences from cDNA, yielding 87-bp fragments that span the CDR3 region. Sequencing of the amplicons was done on the Illumina HiSeq platform. Concerning the study's data processing: Synthetic template baselines were used to correct PCR bias computationally, reads within Hamming distance 2 were collapsed together, and singletons that could not be merged were discarded. Reads were aligned to IMGT to assign V, D and J genes, CDR3 length, and insertions or deletions at six rearrangement sites. Within each subset, clonotype counts were normalized to the number of sorted cells before true diversity and Gini coefficients were calculated with the tcR R package. Repertoire sharing was quantified using the overlap coefficient calculated on TCRB nucleotide sequences. As a proxy for the pre-selection repertoire, out-of-frame TCRB sequences from naive cells were analyzed. Imported from immuneACCESS, the table was reduced by TCRdb to in-frame sequences with V and J called. These copies leave out some clones; in studies compared against another copy, an unresolved V gene accounts for under half, and the cause of the remainder is not known. For V, J and clone size, that table is used; D and trimming come from the DNA. The sample table records about 350,000 clones; around 20% of these occur just once. The ten most abundant clones make up under 0.05% of the sample.

This clone was counted only a few times. It lacks a known antigen. No qualities accompany the bases; no much larger clone lies one base away. The sequence came from a woman aged 18-29 years in good health. This receptor chain uses TRBV11-1 and TRBJ2-5; the junction holds 10 bases that match TRBD2. The sequencing input was naive CD4+ T cells from blood. This specimen's cell subset or site label, per the study, means: true naive CD4+ T cells. Here the CDR3 is given as CASSGLGASGRWETQYF. The nucleotides are TGTGCCAGCAGCGGACTCGGAGCTAGCGGGAGATGGGAGACCCAGTACTTC. Reference TRBV11-1 and TRBJ2-5 proteins supply the regions before and after the CDR3; the full variable domain is: EAEVAQSPRYKITEKSQAVAFWCDPISGHATLYWYRQILGQGPELLVQFQDESVVDDSQLPKDRFSAERLKGVDSTLKIQPAELGDSAMYLCASSGLGASGRWETQYFGPGTRLLVL.